This T cell receptor beta chain derives from a study of technical replicates of blood from several donors. Per the germline V gene, CDR1 is SGDLS and CDR2 is YYNGEE. CDR3 size: 18 residues. The J segment lost 12 bases and the V segment lost 4 bases, leaving 17 bases of the junction unmatched. TCRdb keeps only in-frame clones here, not all; method: immunoSEQ multiplex PCR. The sample lists some 77,000 clones; more than 85% were seen once. The V and J genes are TRBV9 and TRBJ2-1; 15 nucleotides align to TRBD2. The receptor was derived from a human donor in good health. The sample was T cells isolated from PBMCs. The CDR3 loop is CASSTDPGLAGGLGGQFF. As DNA, the CDR3 is TGTGCCAGCAGCACCGACCCGGGACTAGCGGGAGGCTTGGGGGGGCAGTTCTTC.